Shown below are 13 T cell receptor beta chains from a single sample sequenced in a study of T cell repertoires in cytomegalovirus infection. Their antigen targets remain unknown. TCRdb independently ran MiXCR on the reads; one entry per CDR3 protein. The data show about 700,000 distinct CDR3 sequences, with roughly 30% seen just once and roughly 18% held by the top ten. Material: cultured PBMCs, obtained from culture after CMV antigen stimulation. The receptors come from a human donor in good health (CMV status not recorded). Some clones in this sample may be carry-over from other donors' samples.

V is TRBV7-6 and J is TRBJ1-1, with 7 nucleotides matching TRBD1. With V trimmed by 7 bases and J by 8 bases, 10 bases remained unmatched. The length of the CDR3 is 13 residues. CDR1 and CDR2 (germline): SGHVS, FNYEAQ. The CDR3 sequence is CASTQGGDREAFF. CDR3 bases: TGTGCCAGCACCCAGGGGGGGGATCGGGAAGCTTTCTTT.

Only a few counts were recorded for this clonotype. The CDR3 loop is CASTPGTVGNSPLHF. CDR3 DNA: TGTGCCAGCACCCCGGGGACAGTGGGAAATTCACCCCTCCACTTT. The chain recombines TRBV2 with TRBJ1-6; 7 nucleotides line up with TRBD1. CDR1 and CDR2 from the germline V gene are SNHLY and FYNNEI. This CDR3 region has 15 residues. With 7 bases clipped from V and 7 bases from J, the junction kept 10 bases outside the gene matches.

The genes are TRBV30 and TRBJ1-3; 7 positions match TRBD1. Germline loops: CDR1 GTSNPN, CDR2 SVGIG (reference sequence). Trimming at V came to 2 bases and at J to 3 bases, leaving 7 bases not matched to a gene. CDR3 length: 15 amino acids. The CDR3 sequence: CAWSFRGQVGNTIYF. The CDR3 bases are TGTGCCTGGAGTTTTAGAGGACAGGTTGGAAACACCATATATTTT.

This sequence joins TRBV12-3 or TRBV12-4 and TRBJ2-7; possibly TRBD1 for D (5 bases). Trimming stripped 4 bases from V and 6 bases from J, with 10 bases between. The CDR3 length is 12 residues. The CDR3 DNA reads TGTGCCAGCAGTTCCCAAAGGGGCGAGCAGTACTTC. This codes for CASSSQRGEQYF.

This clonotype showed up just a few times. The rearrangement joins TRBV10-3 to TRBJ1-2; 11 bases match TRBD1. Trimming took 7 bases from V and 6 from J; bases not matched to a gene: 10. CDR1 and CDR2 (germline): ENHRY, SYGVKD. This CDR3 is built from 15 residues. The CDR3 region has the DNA TGTGCCATCACTTCGGTGGGACAGGGGGTAAATGGCTACACCTTC. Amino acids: CAITSVGQGVNGYTF.

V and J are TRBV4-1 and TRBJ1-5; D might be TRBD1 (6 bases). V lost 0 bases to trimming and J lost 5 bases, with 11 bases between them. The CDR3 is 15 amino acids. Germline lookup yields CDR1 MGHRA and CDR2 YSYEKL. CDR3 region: CASSQDAGGDQPQHF. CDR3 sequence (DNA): TGCGCCAGCAGCCAAGATGCGGGGGGCGATCAGCCCCAGCATTTT.

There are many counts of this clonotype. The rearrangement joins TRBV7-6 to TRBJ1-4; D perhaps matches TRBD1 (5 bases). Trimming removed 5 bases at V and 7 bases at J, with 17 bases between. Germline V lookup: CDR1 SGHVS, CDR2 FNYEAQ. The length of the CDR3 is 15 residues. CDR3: CASSPFGVRGEKLFF. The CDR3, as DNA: TGTGCCAGCAGCCCCTTCGGGGTGAGGGGTGAAAAACTGTTTTTT. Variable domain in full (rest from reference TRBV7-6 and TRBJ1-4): GAGVSQSPRYKVTKRGQDVALRCDPISGHVSLYWYRQALGQGPEFLTYFNYEAQQDKSGLPNDRFSAERPEGSISTLTIQRTEQRDSAMYRCASSPFGVRGEKLFFGSGTQLSVL.

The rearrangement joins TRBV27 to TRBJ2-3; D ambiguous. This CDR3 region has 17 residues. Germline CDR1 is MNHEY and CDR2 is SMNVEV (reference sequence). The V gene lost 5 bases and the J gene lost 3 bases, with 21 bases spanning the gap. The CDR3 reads CASSTQLSADRTDTQYF. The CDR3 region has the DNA TGTGCCAGCAGTACTCAACTGAGTGCGGACCGGACAGATACGCAGTATTTT.

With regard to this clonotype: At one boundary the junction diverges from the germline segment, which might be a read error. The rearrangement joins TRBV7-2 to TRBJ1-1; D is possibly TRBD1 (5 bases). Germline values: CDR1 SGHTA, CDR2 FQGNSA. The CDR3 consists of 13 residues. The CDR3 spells CSSSLRGGTEAFF. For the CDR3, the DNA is TGTTCCAGCAGCTTAAGGGGAGGTACTGAAGCTTTCTTT.

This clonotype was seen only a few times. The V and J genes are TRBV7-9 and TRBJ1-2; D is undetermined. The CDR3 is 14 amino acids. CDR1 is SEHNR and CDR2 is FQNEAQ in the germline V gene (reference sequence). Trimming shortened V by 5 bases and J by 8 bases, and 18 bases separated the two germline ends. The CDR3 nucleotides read TGTGCCAGCAGCATTACTAGTCTCCCTTCCGGCTACACCTTC. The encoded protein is CASSITSLPSGYTF. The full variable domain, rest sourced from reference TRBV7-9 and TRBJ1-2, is DTGVSQNPRHKITKRGQNVTFRCDPISEHNRLYWYRQTLGQGPEFLTYFQNEAQLEKSRLLSDRFSAERPKGSFSTLEIQRTEQGDSAMYLCASSITSLPSGYTFGSGTRLTVV.

CDR3 protein: CSAGLSGVADTQYF. CDR3 DNA sequence: TGCAGTGCTGGTCTAAGCGGGGTTGCAGATACGCAGTATTTT. V usage is TRBV20-1 and J usage is TRBJ2-3; 7 bases fit TRBD2. Germline CDR1 reads DFQATT; CDR2 reads SNEGSKA (reference sequence). This CDR3 spans 14 amino acids. V was clipped by 5 bases and J by 4 bases; unmatched bases: 9.

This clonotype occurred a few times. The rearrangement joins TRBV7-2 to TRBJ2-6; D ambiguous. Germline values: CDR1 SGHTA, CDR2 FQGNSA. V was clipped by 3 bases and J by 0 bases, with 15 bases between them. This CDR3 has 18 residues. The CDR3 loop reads CASSFWQSLSSGANVLTF. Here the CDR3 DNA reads TGTGCCAGCAGCTTTTGGCAGAGCCTTAGCTCTGGGGCCAACGTCCTGACTTTC.

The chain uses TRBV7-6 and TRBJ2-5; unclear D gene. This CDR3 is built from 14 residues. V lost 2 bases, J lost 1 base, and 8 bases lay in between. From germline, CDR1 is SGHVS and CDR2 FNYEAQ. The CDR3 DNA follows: TGTGCCAGCAGCTTATCGACGGCCCAAGAGACCCAGTACTTC. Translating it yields CASSLSTAQETQYF.